This TCR beta chain was retrieved from a study of blood T cell repertoires in COVID-19. About the study: Samples of COVID-19 (acute and convalescent) were obtained from the United States, Italy and Spain.

V lost 2 bases to trimming and J lost 4 bases, with 14 bases between them. CDR1 and CDR2 from the germline V gene are SNHLY and FYNNEI. The CDR3 sequence is 15 residues long. Assay: immunoSEQ multiplex PCR; the TCRdb copy retains only in-frame clones and omits some. The data contain hundreds of thousands of clones, 87% of them singletons. Those who participated ranged in age from about 18 to 95 years and resided in about 24 US areas. The chain is built from TRBV2 and TRBJ1-2, with D possibly matching TRBD1 (5 bases). The sequenced sample was PBMCs or T cells enriched from blood (not recorded which). This clonotype was obtained from a woman younger than 30 with acute COVID-19. The chain's CDR3 is CASSEKSGGSYGYTF. For the CDR3, the DNA is TGTGCCAGCAGTGAAAAGTCGGGGGGAAGCTATGGCTACACCTTC.